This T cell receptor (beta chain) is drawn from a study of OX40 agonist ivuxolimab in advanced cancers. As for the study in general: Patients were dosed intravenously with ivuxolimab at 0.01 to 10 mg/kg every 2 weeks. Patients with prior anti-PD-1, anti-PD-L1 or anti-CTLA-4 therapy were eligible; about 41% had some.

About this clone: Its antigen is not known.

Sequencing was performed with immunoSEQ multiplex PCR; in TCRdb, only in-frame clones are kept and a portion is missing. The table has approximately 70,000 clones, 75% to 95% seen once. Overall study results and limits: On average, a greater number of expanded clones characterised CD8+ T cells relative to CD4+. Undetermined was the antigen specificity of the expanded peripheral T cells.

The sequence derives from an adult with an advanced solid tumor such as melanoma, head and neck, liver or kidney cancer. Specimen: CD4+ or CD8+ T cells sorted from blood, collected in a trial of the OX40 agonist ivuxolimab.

CDR3 residues: CASSLGEFATNEKLFF. CDR3 DNA: TGTGCCAGCAGCTTGGGCGAGTTTGCGACTAATGAAAAACTGTTTTTT. The rearrangement uses TRBV5-5 and TRBJ1-4; D gene uncertain. Germline CDR1 is SGHKS and CDR2 is YYEKEE (reference sequence). The CDR3 loop spans 16 amino acids. V lost 0 bases and J lost 2, with 11 bases in between.